The source of this T cell receptor (beta chain) is a study of Graves' ophthalmopathy and Graves' hyperthyroidism listed by TCRdb under 2018. A note on the overall study: Hyperthyroidism was defined as stable when no progression to ophthalmopathy occurred within 18 months of follow-up. The study used TCR beta repertoire signatures to distinguish Graves' ophthalmopathy from Graves' hyperthyroidism and to predict progression to ophthalmopathy. In total, over 130 blood samples were TCR-sequenced: under 45 ophthalmopathy, some 75 hyperthyroidism and 17 hyperthyroidism-to-ophthalmopathy patients. A discovery set of 100 patients (more than 40 ophthalmopathy, 60 or so stable hyperthyroidism) was enrolled to explore V-J signatures distinguishing ophthalmopathy from hyperthyroidism. The independent validation cohort included approximately 19 hyperthyroidism patients plus 17 patients who later progressed from hyperthyroidism to ophthalmopathy. In over 5 hyperthyroidism patients, the T-cell repertoires found in thyroid tissue were compared with those found in blood. Once sampling was done, hyperthyroidism patients were given methimazole at a starting dose of 30 mg daily, while ophthalmopathy patients were given high-dose intravenous methylprednisolone. Study-level results and caveats: In cross-validation, the 13-signature model distinguished ophthalmopathy from stable hyperthyroidism with about 90% sensitivity and almost 83% specificity, and in the test set the corresponding values were approximately 80% and 75%. Sample size was not predetermined statistically, and investigators were not blinded to group allocation. Most expanded thyroid clonotypes with a frequency above 0.001 also appeared in blood, which suggests that blood repertoires may reflect the immune response in the thyroid. In validation, the model predicted ophthalmopathy progression with 70.59% sensitivity and around 72% specificity; approximately 12 predicted patients were CT-confirmed with GO in a median of approximately six months.

For repertoire sequencing, the TCR beta CDR3 regions were amplified from RNA transcripts. The first round of RT-PCR was done with HTBI primers and the Qiagen OneStep RT-PCR kit, and was followed by a second round of multiplex PCR, then size selection and purification. The libraries underwent paired-end sequencing with 100 bp reads on an Illumina HiSeq2000. On the authors' methods: Reads were processed with SOAPnuke, discarding reads with adapters, uncalled bases, mean Phred below 15, or no exact constant-primer or identifier match. COPE v1.2.5 was used to merge high-quality paired reads. Clonotypes were defined as unique nucleotide sequences and were aligned to IMGT TRB V, D and J references using MiTCR v1.1. The analysis was limited to V-J combinations with a frequency above 0.0001, which together covered 99% to 99.2% of the repertoires. A TCR clonal expansion and chaos score per V-J combination was defined as the ratio of F50 clonal expansion to chaos observed in the TCRdist matrix. Features were reduced by Welch's t-statistics and random forest to 10 to 15 V-J combinations, which fed a naive Bayes classifier. The similarity between thyroid and blood repertoires was quantified using the Morisita-Horn index. TCRdb passed the public sequencing reads through fastp at Q25 and MiXCR, retaining productive beta sequences. Entries are consolidated by CDR3 protein sequence, retaining the most common genes and DNA. These V and J calls rely on TCRdb rather than the paper's analysis. This sample comprises a few hundred thousand distinct CDR3 sequences, under 40% of them detected only once. The top ten clones comprise about 4% of the sample.

Clipping removes 6 bases from V and 2 bases from J, with 4 as the unmatched junction base count. CDR1 SGHRS and CDR2 YFSETQ are derived from the germline V gene. Spanning cysteine to phenylalanine, the CDR3 consists of 14 amino acids. Left in the record is the CDR3 DNA by itself, 42 bases read in frame from the first base. Patients with hyperthyroidism were aged 18 to 65 years, had been newly diagnosed, and had a disease duration of less than 2 months. Patients were excluded if they had other autoimmune diseases, uncontrolled infections, pregnancy or lactation. Diagnosis was based on clinical symptoms, serum thyroxine, TRAb, thyroid ultrasound and orbital computed tomography. Total RNA was extracted with Trizol reagent and quality-checked on an Agilent 2100 Bioanalyzer. This clonotype showed up just a few times. The antigen it recognizes is unknown. Base qualities are missing; no much larger clone stands one base away.

The sequence was obtained from an adult man with Graves' hyperthyroidism. This chain is built from TRBV5-1 and TRBJ2-2; 7 bases in the middle match TRBD1. Sequenced sample: peripheral blood or thyroid tissue (not recorded which). The nucleotide sequence reads TGCGCCAGCAAGGGGGCGCCCAACACCGGGGAGCTGTTTTTT. Its protein product is CASKGAPNTGELFF. The full variable domain, with segments outside the CDR3 supplied by the reference TRBV5-1 and TRBJ2-2 proteins, appears as KAGVTQTPRYLIKTRGQQVTLSCSPISGHRSVSWYQQTPGQGLQFLFEYFSETQRNKGNFPGRFSGRQFSNSRSEMNVSTLELGDSALYLCASKGAPNTGELFFGEGSRLTVL.